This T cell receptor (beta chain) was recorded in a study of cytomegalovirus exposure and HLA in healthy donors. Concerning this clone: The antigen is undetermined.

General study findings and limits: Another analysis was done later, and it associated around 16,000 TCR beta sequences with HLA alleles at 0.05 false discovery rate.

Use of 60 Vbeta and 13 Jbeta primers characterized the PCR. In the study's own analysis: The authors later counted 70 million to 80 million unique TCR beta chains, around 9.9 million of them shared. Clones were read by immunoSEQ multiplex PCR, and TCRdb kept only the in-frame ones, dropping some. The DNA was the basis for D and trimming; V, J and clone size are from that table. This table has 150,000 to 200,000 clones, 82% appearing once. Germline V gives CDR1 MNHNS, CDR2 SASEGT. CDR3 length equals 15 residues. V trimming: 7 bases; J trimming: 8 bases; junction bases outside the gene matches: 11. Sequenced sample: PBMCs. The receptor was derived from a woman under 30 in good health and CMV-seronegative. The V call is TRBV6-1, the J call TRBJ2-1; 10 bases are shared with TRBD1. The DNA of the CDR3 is TGTGCCAGCAAACCAGGACAGGGGGTATCACATGAGCAGTTCTTC. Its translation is CASKPGQGVSHEQFF.